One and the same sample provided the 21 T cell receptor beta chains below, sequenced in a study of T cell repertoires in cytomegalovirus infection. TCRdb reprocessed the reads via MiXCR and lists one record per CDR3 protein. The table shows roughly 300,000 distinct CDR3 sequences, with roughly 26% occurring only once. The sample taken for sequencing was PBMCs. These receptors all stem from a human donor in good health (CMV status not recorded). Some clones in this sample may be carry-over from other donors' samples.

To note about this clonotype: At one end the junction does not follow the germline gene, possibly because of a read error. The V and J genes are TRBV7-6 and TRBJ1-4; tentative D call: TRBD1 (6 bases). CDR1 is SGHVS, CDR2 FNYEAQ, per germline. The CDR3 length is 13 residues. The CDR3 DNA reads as TGTACCAGCAGCTGGACAGAGGGGGAAAAACTGTTTTTT. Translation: CTSSWTEGEKLFF.

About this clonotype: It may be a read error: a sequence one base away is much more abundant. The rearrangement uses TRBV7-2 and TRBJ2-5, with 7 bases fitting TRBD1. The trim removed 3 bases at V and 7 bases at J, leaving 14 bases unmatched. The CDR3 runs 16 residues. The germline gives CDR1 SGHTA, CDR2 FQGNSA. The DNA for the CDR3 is TGTGCCAGCAGCTTGACAGGGATCCAGTTGTCGGGGACCCAGTACTTC. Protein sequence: CASSLTGIQLSGTQYF.

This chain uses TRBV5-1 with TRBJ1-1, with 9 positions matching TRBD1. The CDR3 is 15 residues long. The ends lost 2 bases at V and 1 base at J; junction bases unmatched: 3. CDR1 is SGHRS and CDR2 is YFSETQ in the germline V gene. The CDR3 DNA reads TGCGCCAGCAGCTTCGGGACAGGGAGGAACACTGAAGCTTTCTTT. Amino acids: CASSFGTGRNTEAFF.

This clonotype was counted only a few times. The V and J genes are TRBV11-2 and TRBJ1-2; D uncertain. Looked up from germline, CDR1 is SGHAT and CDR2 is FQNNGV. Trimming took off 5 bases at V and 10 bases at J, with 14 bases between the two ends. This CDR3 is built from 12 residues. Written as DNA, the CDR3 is TGTGCCAGCAGCCTTCTTAGGGTTGACTACACCTTC. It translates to CASSLLRVDYTF.

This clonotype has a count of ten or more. Written as DNA, the CDR3 is TGTGCCAGCAGCCCAGGGGCTAGCGGAGGGGAGACCCAGTACTTC. Translation: CASSPGASGGETQYF. V and J are TRBV7-2 and TRBJ2-5; possibly TRBD2 for D (7 bases). The V end was cut by 5 bases, the J end by 5 bases, with 18 bases between. The germline CDR1 and CDR2 sequences are SGHTA and FQGNSA. The CDR3 has 15 residues. The full variable domain, rest sourced from reference TRBV7-2 and TRBJ2-5, is GAGVSQSPSNKVTEKGKDVELRCDPISGHTALYWYRQSLGQGLEFLIYFQGNSAPDKSGLPSDRFSAERTGGSVSTLTIQRTQQEDSAVYLCASSPGASGGETQYFGPGTRLLVL.

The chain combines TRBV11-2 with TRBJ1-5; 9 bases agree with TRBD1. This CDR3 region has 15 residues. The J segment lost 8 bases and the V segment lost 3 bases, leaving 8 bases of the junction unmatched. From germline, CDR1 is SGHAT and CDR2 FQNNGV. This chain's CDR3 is CASSLDRGAGEPQHF. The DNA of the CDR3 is TGTGCCAGCAGCTTGGACAGGGGCGCAGGAGAGCCCCAGCATTTT. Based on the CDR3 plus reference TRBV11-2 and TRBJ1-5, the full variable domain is EAGVAQSPRYKIIEKRQSVAFWCNPISGHATLYWYQQILGQGPKLLIQFQNNGVVDDSQLPKDRFSAERLKGVDSTLKIQPAKLEDSAVYLCASSLDRGAGEPQHFGDGTRLSIL.

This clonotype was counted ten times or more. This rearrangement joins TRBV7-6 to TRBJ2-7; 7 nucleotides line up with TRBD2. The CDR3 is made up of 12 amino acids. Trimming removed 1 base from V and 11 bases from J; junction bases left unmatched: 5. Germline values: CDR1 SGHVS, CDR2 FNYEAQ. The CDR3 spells CASSLGGGEKYF. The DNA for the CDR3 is TGTGCCAGCAGCTTAGGGGGGGGAGAGAAGTACTTC.

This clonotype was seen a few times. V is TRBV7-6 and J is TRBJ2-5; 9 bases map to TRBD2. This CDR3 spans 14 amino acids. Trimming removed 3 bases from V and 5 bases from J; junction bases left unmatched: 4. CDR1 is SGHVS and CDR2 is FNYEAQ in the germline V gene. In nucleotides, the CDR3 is TGTGCCAGCAGCTTGCGGGAGGGCCGGGAGACCCAGTACTTC. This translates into CASSLREGRETQYF.

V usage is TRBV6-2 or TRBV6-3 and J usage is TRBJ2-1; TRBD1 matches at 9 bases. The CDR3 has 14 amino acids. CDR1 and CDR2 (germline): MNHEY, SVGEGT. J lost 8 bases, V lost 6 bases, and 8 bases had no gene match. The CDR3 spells CASSPGQGPYEQFF. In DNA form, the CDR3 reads TGTGCCAGCAGCCCAGGACAGGGGCCGTATGAGCAGTTCTTC.

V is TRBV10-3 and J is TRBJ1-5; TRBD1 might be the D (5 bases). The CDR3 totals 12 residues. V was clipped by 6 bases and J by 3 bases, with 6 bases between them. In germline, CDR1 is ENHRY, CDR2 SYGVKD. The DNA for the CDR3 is TGTGCCATCAGACAGGACAATCAGCCCCAGCATTTT. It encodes CAIRQDNQPQHF.

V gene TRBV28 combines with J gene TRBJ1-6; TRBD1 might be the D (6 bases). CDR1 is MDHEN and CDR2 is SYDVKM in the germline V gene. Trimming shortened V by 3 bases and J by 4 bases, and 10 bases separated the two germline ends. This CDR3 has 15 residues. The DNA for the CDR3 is TGTGCCAGCAGTTTGAGGGGGGGTTATAATTCACCCCTCCACTTT. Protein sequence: CASSLRGGYNSPLHF.

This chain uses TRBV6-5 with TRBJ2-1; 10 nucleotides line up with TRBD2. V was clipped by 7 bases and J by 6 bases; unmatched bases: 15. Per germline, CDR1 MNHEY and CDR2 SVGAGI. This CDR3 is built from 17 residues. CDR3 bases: TGTGCCAGCACCTTACGGGGGAGCGGGAGGGCCATCAATGAGCAGTTCTTC. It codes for CASTLRGSGRAINEQFF.

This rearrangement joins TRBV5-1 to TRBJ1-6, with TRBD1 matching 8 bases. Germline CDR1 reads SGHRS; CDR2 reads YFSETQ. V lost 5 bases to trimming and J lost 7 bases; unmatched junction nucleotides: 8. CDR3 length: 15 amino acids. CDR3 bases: TGCGCCAGCAGTCAAGCCGGGACAGGCAATTCACCCCTCCACTTT. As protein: CASSQAGTGNSPLHF.

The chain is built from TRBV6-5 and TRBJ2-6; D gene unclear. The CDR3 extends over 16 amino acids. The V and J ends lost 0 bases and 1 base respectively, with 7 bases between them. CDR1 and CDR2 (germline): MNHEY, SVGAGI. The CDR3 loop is CASSYSMKSGANVLTF. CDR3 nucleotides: TGTGCCAGCAGTTACTCAATGAAATCTGGGGCCAACGTCCTGACTTTC.

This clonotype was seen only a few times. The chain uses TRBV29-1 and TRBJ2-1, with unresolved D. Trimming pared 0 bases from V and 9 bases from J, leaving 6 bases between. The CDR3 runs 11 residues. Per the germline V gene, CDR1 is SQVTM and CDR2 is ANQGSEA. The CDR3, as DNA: TGCAGCGTTGAAGAACGCCGTGAGCAGTTCTTC. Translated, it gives CSVEERREQFF.

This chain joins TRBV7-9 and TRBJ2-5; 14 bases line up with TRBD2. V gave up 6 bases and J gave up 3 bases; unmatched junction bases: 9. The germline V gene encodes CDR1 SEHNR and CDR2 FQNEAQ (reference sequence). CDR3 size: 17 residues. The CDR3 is CASRPGWGLAGEETQYF. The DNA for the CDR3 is TGTGCCAGCAGGCCAGGATGGGGACTAGCGGGAGAAGAGACCCAGTACTTC.

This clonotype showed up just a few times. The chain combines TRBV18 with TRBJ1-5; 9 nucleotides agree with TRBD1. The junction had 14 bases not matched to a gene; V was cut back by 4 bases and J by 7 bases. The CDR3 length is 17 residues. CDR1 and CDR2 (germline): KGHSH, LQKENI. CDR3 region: CASSREGQGHPGQPQHF. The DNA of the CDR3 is TGTGCCAGCTCACGAGAGGGACAGGGCCACCCGGGGCAGCCCCAGCATTTT. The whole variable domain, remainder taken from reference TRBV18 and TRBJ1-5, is NAGVMQNPRHLVRRRGQEARLRCSPMKGHSHVYWYRQLPEEGLKFMVYLQKENIIDESGMPKERFSAEFPKEGPSILRIQQVVRGDSAAYFCASSREGQGHPGQPQHFGDGTRLSIL.

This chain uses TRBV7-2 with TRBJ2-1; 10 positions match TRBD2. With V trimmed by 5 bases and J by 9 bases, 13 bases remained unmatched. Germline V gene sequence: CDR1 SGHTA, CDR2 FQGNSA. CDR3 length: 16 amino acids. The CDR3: CASSLITGTSDVEQFF. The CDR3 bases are TGTGCCAGCAGCCTCATTACCGGGACTAGCGACGTTGAGCAGTTCTTC. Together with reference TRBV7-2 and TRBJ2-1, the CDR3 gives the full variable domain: GAGVSQSPSNKVTEKGKDVELRCDPISGHTALYWYRQSLGQGLEFLIYFQGNSAPDKSGLPSDRFSAERTGGSVSTLTIQRTQQEDSAVYLCASSLITGTSDVEQFFGPGTRLTVL.

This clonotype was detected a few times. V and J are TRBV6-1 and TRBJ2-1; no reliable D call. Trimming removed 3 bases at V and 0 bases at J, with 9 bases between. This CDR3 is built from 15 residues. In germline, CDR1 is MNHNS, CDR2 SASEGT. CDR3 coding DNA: TGTGCCAGCAGTGAGGGTGGAAGCTCCTACAATGAGCAGTTCTTC. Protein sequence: CASSEGGSSYNEQFF.

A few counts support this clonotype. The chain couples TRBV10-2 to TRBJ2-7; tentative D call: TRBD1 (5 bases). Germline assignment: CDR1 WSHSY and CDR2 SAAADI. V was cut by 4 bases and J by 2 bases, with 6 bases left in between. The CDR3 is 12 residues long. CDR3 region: CASSGQTYEQYF. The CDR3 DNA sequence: TGCGCCAGCAGTGGACAGACCTACGAGCAGTACTTC.

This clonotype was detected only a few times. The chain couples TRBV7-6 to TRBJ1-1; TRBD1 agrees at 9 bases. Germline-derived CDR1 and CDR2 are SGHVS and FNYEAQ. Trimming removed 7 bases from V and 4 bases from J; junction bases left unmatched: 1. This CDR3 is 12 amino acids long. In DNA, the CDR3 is TGTGCCAGCACGACAGGGGGCACTGAAGCTTTCTTT. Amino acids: CASTTGGTEAFF.